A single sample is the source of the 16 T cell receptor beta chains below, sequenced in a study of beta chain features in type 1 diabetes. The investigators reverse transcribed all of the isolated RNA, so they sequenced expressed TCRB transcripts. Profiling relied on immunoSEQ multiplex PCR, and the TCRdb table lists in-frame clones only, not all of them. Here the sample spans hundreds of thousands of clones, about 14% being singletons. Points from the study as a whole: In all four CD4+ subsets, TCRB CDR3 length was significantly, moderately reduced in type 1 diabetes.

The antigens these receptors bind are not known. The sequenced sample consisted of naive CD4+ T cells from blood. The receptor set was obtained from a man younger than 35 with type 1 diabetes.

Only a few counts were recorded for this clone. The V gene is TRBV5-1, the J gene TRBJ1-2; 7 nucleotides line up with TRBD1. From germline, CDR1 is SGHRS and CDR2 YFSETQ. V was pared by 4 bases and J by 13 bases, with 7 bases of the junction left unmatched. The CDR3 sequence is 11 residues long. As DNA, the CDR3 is TGCGCCAGCAGCCCAGGGACAGCCGTCACCTTC. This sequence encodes CASSPGTAVTF.

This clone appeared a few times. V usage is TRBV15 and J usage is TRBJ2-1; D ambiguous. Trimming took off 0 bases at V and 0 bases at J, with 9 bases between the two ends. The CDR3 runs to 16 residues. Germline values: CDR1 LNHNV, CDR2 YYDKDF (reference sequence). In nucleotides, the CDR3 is TGTGCCACCAGCAGAGATCTGGGGTCCTCCTACAATGAGCAGTTCTTC. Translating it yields CATSRDLGSSYNEQFF.

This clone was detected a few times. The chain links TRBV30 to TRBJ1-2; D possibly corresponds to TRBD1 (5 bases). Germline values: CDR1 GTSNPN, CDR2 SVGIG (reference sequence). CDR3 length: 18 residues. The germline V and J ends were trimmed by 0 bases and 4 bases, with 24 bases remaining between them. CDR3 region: CAWSVLEAGLWGPYGYTF. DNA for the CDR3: TGTGCCTGGAGTGTACTAGAGGCAGGCTTATGGGGACCCTATGGCTACACCTTC.

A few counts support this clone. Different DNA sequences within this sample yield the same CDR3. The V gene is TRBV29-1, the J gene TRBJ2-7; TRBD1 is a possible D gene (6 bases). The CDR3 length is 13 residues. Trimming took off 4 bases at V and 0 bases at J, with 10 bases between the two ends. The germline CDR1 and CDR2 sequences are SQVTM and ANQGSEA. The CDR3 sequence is CSVGQGSSYEQYF. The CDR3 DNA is TGCAGCGTTGGGCAGGGGTCCTCCTACGAGCAGTACTTC.

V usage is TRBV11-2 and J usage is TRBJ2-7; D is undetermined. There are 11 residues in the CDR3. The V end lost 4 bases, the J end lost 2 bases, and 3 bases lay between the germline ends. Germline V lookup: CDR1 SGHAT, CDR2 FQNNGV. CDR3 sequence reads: CASSSTYEQYF. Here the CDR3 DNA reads TGTGCCAGCAGCTCTACCTACGAGCAGTACTTC.

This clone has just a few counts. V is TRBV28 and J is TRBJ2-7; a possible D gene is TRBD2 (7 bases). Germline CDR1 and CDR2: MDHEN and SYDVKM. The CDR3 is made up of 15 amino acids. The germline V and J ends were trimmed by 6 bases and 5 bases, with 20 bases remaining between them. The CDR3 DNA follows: TGTGCCAGCAGCCAGAGTCGGGGGGCCGGAGACGAGCAGTACTTC. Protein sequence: CASSQSRGAGDEQYF.

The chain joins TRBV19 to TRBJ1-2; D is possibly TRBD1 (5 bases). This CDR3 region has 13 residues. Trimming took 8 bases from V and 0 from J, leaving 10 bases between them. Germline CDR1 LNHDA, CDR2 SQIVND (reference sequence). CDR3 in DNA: TGTGCCAGTTGTTACAGGTCTAACTATGGCTACACCTTC. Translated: CASCYRSNYGYTF.

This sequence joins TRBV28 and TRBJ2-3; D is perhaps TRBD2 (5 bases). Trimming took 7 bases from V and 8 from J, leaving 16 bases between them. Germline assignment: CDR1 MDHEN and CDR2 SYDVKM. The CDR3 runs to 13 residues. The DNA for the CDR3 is TGTGCCAGCACCCCGTGGGAGAGAGGTACGCAGTATTTT. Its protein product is CASTPWERGTQYF.

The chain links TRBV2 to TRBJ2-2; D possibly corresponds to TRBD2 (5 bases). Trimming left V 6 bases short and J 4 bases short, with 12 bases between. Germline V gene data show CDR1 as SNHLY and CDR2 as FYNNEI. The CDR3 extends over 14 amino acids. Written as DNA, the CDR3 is TGTGCCAGCAGATTAGCGCCAATCACCGGGGAGCTGTTTTTT. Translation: CASRLAPITGELFF.

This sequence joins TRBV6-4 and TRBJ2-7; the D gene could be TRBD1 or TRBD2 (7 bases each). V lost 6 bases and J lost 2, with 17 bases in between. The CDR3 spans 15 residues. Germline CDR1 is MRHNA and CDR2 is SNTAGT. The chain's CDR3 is CASSKAGQRPYEQYF. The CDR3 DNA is TGTGCCAGCAGCAAAGCGGGACAGCGACCCTACGAGCAGTACTTC.

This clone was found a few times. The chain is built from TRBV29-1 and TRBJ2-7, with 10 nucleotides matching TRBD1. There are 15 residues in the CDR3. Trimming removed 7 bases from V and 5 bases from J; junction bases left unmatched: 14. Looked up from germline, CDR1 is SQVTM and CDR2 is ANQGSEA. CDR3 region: CSAGTGDSKGDEQYF. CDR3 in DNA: TGCAGCGCTGGGACAGGGGACTCGAAGGGAGACGAGCAGTACTTC.

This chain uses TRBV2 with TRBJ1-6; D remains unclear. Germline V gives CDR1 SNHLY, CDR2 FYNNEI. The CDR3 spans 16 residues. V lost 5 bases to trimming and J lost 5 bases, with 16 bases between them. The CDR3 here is CASSPSIGRDNSPLHF. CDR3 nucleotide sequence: TGTGCCAGCAGTCCCTCAATAGGGAGAGATAATTCACCCCTCCACTTT.

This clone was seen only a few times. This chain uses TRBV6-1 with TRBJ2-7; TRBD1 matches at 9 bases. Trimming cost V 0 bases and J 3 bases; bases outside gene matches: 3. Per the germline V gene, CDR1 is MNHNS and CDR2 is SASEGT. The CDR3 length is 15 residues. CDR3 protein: CASSEAGQGFYEQYF. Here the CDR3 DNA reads TGTGCCAGCAGTGAAGCGGGACAGGGCTTCTACGAGCAGTACTTC.

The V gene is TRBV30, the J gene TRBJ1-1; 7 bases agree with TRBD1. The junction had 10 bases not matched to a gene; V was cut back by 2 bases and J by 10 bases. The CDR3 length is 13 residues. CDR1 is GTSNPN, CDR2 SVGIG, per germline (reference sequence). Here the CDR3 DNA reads TGTGCCTGGAGTCCTAATCCGGGACAGAGAGCTTTCTTT. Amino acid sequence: CAWSPNPGQRAFF.

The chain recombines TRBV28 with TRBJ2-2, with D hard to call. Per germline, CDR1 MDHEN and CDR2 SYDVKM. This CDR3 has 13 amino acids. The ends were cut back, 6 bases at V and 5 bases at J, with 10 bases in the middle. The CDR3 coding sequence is TGTGCCAGCAGGATCCGTTGGACCGGGGAGCTGTTTTTT. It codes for CASRIRWTGELFF.

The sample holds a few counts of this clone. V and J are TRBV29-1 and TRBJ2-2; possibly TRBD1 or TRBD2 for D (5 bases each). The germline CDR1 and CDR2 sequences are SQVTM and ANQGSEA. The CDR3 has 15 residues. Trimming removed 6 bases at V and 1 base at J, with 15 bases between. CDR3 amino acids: CSVVRDGQNTGELFF. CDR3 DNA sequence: TGCAGCGTGGTCCGGGACGGACAGAACACCGGGGAGCTGTTTTTT.